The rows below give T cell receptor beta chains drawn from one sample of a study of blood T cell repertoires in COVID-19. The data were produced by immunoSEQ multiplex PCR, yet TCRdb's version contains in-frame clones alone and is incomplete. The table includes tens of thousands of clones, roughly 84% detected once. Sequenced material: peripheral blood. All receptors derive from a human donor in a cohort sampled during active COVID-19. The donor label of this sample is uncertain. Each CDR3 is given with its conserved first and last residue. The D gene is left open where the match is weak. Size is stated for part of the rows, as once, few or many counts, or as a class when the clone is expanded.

TGTGCCAGCAGTCCGCTAGTGGTCAGCTCCTACGAGCAGTACTTC | CASSPLVVSSYEQYF | - | TRBV27 | - | TRBJ2-7
TGTGCCAGCAGTTACAACCAGGGGGGTAATTCACCCCTCCACTTT | CASSYNQGGNSPLHF | TRBD1 | TRBV6-5 | once | TRBJ1-6
TGTGCCAGCAGCTATCACGGGGGGAGCACAGATACGCAGTATTTT | CASSYHGGSTDTQYF | TRBD2 | TRBV3-1/TRBV3-2 | - | TRBJ2-3
TGTGCCAGCAGCCCGGGACAGGGAGCTAACTATGGCTACACCTTC | CASSPGQGANYGYTF | TRBD1 | TRBV4-2 | - | TRBJ1-2
TGTGCCAGTAGTTGGGACAAGTATCAGCCCCAGCATTTT | CASSWDKYQPQHF | - | TRBV19 | once | TRBJ1-5
TGTGCCAGCTCACCGGGGTCCTCGGGACAGTCCTACGAGCAGTACTTC | CASSPGSSGQSYEQYF | TRBD1 | TRBV18 | - | TRBJ2-7
TGTGCCAGCAGTGTAAGTCGGGGCGAGCAGTACTTC | CASSVSRGEQYF | - | TRBV7-9 | once | TRBJ2-7
TGTGCCAGCAGTCCCGGGACAGGCTTCAGTGTCAATCAGCCCCAGCATTTT | CASSPGTGFSVNQPQHF | TRBD1 | TRBV6-6 | - | TRBJ1-5
TGTGCCAGCAGCTTAGGGCAGGGATCTAACTATGGCTACACCTTC | CASSLGQGSNYGYTF | - | TRBV7-2 | - | TRBJ1-2
TGTGCCAGCAGTCGGGACTTCGGCACAGATACGCAGTATTTT | CASSRDFGTDTQYF | - | TRBV6-5 | - | TRBJ2-3
TGTGCCAGCAGCTTGGGGGTCAGAGGCTCCTATAATTCACCCCTCCACTTT | CASSLGVRGSYNSPLHF | - | TRBV5-5 | - | TRBJ1-6
TGCGCCAGCAGCCAAGCCGGGTCGTGGGACGAGCAGTACTTC | CASSQAGSWDEQYF | - | TRBV4-1 | - | TRBJ2-7
TGTGCCAGCAGCTCCACACCGGGACTAGCGGGTGAGCAGTTCTTC | CASSSTPGLAGEQFF | TRBD2 | TRBV7-3 | - | TRBJ2-1
TGTGCCAGCAGTTCACAGGGGGGCTCTGGAAACACCATATATTTT | CASSSQGGSGNTIYF | TRBD1 | TRBV28 | - | TRBJ1-3
TGCGCCAGCAGCTTGGGGACAGGGTGGAACACTGAAGCTTTCTTT | CASSLGTGWNTEAFF | TRBD1 | TRBV5-1 | once | TRBJ1-1
TGTGCCAGCAGTGGGTGGGGGCTAGCGGGGACAGATACGCAGTATTTT | CASSGWGLAGTDTQYF | TRBD2 | TRBV11-2 | few | TRBJ2-3
TGTGCCAGCAGCTCGGGACAGAACACTGAAGCTTTCTTT | CASSSGQNTEAFF | - | TRBV7-2 | - | TRBJ1-1
TGTGCCAGCAGGGGTATGGGGGACAGGGGTTACAATGAGCAGTTCTTC | CASRGMGDRGYNEQFF | TRBD1 | TRBV27 | few | TRBJ2-1
TGTGCTAGCAGAGGCGAGACCCAGTACTTC | CASRGETQYF | - | TRBV19 | - | TRBJ2-5